The 25 T cell receptor beta chains given below trace back to one sample, sequenced in a study of blood T cells in healthy people across ages. The use of a sample-barcoded 5' primer and a J-beta primer mix characterized a second PCR of roughly 6 to 11 cycles. TCRdb reanalysed the 5' RACE reads using MiXCR and keeps one entry per CDR3 protein. The data contain more than 900,000 distinct CDR3 sequences, approximately 32% of them singletons. A further study also used this sample, focusing on T cells of mothers and their children.

Sequencing was done on a sample of blood. The receptor source for this set is a woman aged 40 to 49 in good health.

As regards this clonotype: This could be a read error, since a much larger clone is one nucleotide away. V usage is TRBV6-4 and J usage is TRBJ2-5; TRBD1 or TRBD2 may be the D gene (6 bases each). The V gene lost 0 bases and the J gene lost 11 bases, with 19 bases spanning the gap. Germline CDR1 MRHNA, CDR2 SNTAGT. This CDR3 region has 15 residues. The chain's CDR3 is CASSDSGGSYNGQYF. The CDR3 region has the DNA TGTGCCAGCAGTGACTCGGGGGGCTCCTACAATGGGCAGTACTTC.

The gene calls are TRBV20-1 and TRBJ1-6; a weak D match, TRBD1 (6 bases). V was cut by 8 bases and J by 6 bases, with 23 bases left in between. Germline V gene data show CDR1 as DFQATT and CDR2 as SNEGSKA (reference sequence). CDR3 length: 16 residues. CDR3 coding DNA: TGCAGTACAAAGAAACGCGAGGGGACATTTAATTCACCCCTCCACTTT. It is translated as CSTKKREGTFNSPLHF.

This clonotype has just one count. The chain is built from TRBV6-2 or TRBV6-3 and TRBJ2-7, with D maybe TRBD1 (5 bases). Germline V lookup: CDR1 MNHEY, CDR2 SVGEGT. The CDR3 extends over 15 amino acids. The V gene lost 2 bases and the J gene lost 2 bases, with 13 bases spanning the gap. The CDR3 bases are TGTGCCAGCAGTTACCAAGGGGAAGGCGCCTACGAGCAGTACTTC. As protein: CASSYQGEGAYEQYF.

The table lists this clonotype with a few counts. V is TRBV24-1 and J is TRBJ1-2, with 10 bases aligning to TRBD1. The CDR3 is made up of 13 amino acids. The J segment lost 8 bases and the V segment lost 7 bases, leaving 6 bases of the junction unmatched. CDR1 KGHDR and CDR2 SFDVKD come from the germline V gene. DNA for the CDR3: TGTGCCACCAGCGGGGGACAGGGGAACGGCTACACCTTC. Protein: CATSGGQGNGYTF.

This clonotype was detected ten times or more. V is TRBV5-1 and J is TRBJ2-1, with TRBD2 matching over 11 bases. Germline assignment: CDR1 SGHRS and CDR2 YFSETQ. The CDR3 length is 18 residues. The J segment lost 0 bases and the V segment lost 7 bases, leaving 12 bases of the junction unmatched. The CDR3 DNA follows: TGCGCCAGCGCCCGAGCTAGCGGGGGGTCCCACTCCTACAATGAGCAGTTCTTC. Residues: CASARASGGSHSYNEQFF.

The table lists this clonotype with a few counts. The rearrangement links TRBV4-2 to TRBJ2-3; D may be TRBD2 (6 bases). CDR3 length equals 16 residues. Germline CDR1 is LGHNA and CDR2 is YNFKEQ. The V end was cut by 1 base, the J end by 2 bases, with 13 bases between. The CDR3 region has the DNA TGTGCCAGCAGCCAAGCTGGTAGCGGTGCCACAGATACGCAGTATTTT. It encodes CASSQAGSGATDTQYF.

CDR3 residues: CSAGAPGGGRVQETQYF. For the CDR3, the DNA is TGCAGTGCTGGAGCCCCAGGGGGGGGAAGGGTTCAAGAGACCCAGTACTTC. The J gene is TRBJ2-5, the V gene TRBV20-1; TRBD1 or TRBD2 may be the D gene (7 bases each). This CDR3 comprises 17 residues. Deletions cut 5 bases from V and 2 bases from J, with 24 bases between. Germline loops: CDR1 DFQATT, CDR2 SNEGSKA (reference sequence).

This clonotype was counted ten times or more. The J gene is TRBJ2-6, the V gene TRBV4-3, with D maybe TRBD1 (6 bases). V lost 0 bases, J lost 0 bases, and 15 bases lay in between. This CDR3 has 19 residues. Per germline, CDR1 LGHNA and CDR2 YSLEER. The CDR3 DNA reads TGCGCCAGCAGCCAAGATTTAATCAGGGGATCCTCTGGGGCCAACGTCCTGACTTTC. This codes for CASSQDLIRGSSGANVLTF.

This clonotype was counted between two and nine times. The chain employs TRBV7-2 and TRBJ2-5; weak D call: TRBD2 (7 bases). V was shortened by 2 bases and J by 6 bases, with 16 bases between the two germline ends. This CDR3 region has 15 residues. Germline assignment: CDR1 SGHTA and CDR2 FQGNSA. The CDR3 bases are TGTGCCAGCAGCTTAATCACCGGGGGGCCGAAGACCCAGTACTTC. It yields the protein CASSLITGGPKTQYF.

The chain carries TRBV9 and TRBJ2-4; 7 nucleotides agree with TRBD1. TRBJ2-7 explains the end of the DNA better; the J call may be wrong. The CDR3 consists of 15 residues. Germline V gives CDR1 SGDLS, CDR2 YYNGEE. CDR3 bases: TGTGCCAGCAGCATCACAGGGGATTCGTCCCACGAGCAGTACTTC. This translates into CASSITGDSSHEQYF.

In this sample, this clonotype turned up many times. The chain couples TRBV15 to TRBJ1-1, with 9 positions matching TRBD1. Germline loops: CDR1 LNHNV, CDR2 YYDKDF (reference sequence). Trimming at V came to 3 bases and at J to 6 bases, leaving 8 bases not matched to a gene. The CDR3 runs to 15 residues. The CDR3 region has the DNA TGTGCCACCAGCAGGGAATTGACAGGGGGTTCTGAAGCTTTCTTT. Its protein product is CATSRELTGGSEAFF.

This clonotype was counted between two and nine times. The gene calls are TRBV5-5 and TRBJ1-2; D may be TRBD1 (5 bases). The CDR3 has 12 residues. V was cut by 5 bases and J by 6 bases, with 11 bases left in between. Germline loops: CDR1 SGHKS, CDR2 YYEKEE (reference sequence). The CDR3 nucleotides are TGTGCCAGCAGTTTCCTACAGGATGGCTACACCTTC. Translation gives CASSFLQDGYTF. Complete variable domain (other parts from reference TRBV5-5 and TRBJ1-2): DAGVTQSPTHLIKTRGQQVTLRCSPISGHKSVSWYQQVLGQGPQFIFQYYEKEERGRGNFPDRFSARQFPNYSSELNVNALLLGDSALYLCASSFLQDGYTFGSGTRLTVV.

This clonotype was seen a handful of times. V and J are TRBV15 and TRBJ2-5, with 7 bases matching TRBD1. The CDR3 is 15 residues long. J was trimmed by 3 bases and V by 2 bases; bases with no gene match: 6. Germline V lookup: CDR1 LNHNV, CDR2 YYDKDF (reference sequence). CDR3 amino acids: CATSRSGTAKETQYF. CDR3 nucleotides: TGTGCCACCAGCAGATCCGGGACAGCGAAAGAGACCCAGTACTTC. The whole variable domain, remainder taken from reference TRBV15 and TRBJ2-5, is DAMVIQNPRYQVTQFGKPVTLSCSQTLNHNVMYWYQQKSSQAPKLLFHYYDKDFNNEADTPDNFQSRRPNTSFCFLDIRSPGLGDTAMYLCATSRSGTAKETQYFGPGTRLLVL.

This clonotype was observed many times. This chain joins TRBV27 and TRBJ2-7; perhaps TRBD2 as D (5 bases). CDR1 is MNHEY and CDR2 is SMNVEV in the germline V gene (reference sequence). The CDR3 covers 13 residues. Between the trimmed V and J ends, which lost 7 bases and 4 bases, there was a span of 14 bases. CDR3 amino acids: CASKRGASYEQYF. The CDR3 DNA follows: TGTGCCAGCAAACGGGGAGCGTCATACGAGCAGTACTTC.

This clonotype was seen many times. Its ends do not fully match the called genes, so a read error is possible. The rearrangement uses TRBV7-2 and TRBJ2-7; maybe TRBD1 (10 bases). The CDR3 runs to 15 residues. Per the germline V gene, CDR1 is SGHTA and CDR2 is FQGNSA. CDR3 in amino acids: CASSLAGTGVYEQYF. The CDR3 bases are TGTGCCAGCAGCCTAGCGGGGACAGGGGTTTACGAGCAGTACTTC.

This clonotype was detected only once. The chain joins TRBV29-1 to TRBJ1-1, with D tentatively TRBD1 (5 bases). This CDR3 is 14 amino acids long. Deletions cut 4 bases from V and 1 base from J, with 13 bases between. Germline CDR1 SQVTM, CDR2 ANQGSEA. The CDR3 region is CSVVDGTANTEAFF. The CDR3, as DNA: TGCAGCGTTGTGGACGGGACGGCGAACACTGAAGCTTTCTTT.

The chain carries TRBV20-1 and TRBJ1-2; TRBD1 matches 9 bases. V lost 6 bases, J lost 2 bases, and 4 bases stayed unmatched. The CDR3 has 13 amino acids. The germline CDR1 and CDR2 sequences are DFQATT and SNEGSKA (reference sequence). The CDR3 is CSAQGTGNYGYTF. The CDR3, as DNA: TGCAGTGCCCAAGGGACAGGGAACTATGGCTACACCTTC.

This clonotype appeared many times. The V gene is TRBV6-1, the J gene TRBJ2-7, with D maybe TRBD1 (5 bases). This CDR3 comprises 14 residues. Germline V gives CDR1 MNHNS, CDR2 SASEGT. The ends were cut back, 7 bases at V and 3 bases at J, with 16 bases in the middle. Here the CDR3 reads CASTLGQGRYEQYF. The CDR3 region has the DNA TGTGCCAGCACTCTTGGACAAGGCCGCTACGAGCAGTACTTC.

The chain carries TRBV7-9 and TRBJ1-1, with a weak D call TRBD1 (6 bases). CDR1 and CDR2 (germline): SEHNR, FQNEAQ (reference sequence). The V and J ends lost 3 bases and 4 bases respectively, with 9 bases between them. CDR3 size: 13 residues. CDR3 DNA: TGTGCCAGCAGCTTCACAGGGCTCACTGAAGCTTTCTTT. This gives the protein CASSFTGLTEAFF. Full variable domain (outside the CDR3, taken from reference TRBV7-9 and TRBJ1-1): DTGVSQNPRHKITKRGQNVTFRCDPISEHNRLYWYRQTLGQGPEFLTYFQNEAQLEKSRLLSDRFSAERPKGSFSTLEIQRTEQGDSAMYLCASSFTGLTEAFFGQGTRLTVV.

This clonotype was counted a few times. The chain uses TRBV9 and TRBJ2-3, with a possible D match to TRBD2 (5 bases). V gave up 0 bases and J gave up 5 bases, with 13 bases separating them. Germline-derived CDR1 and CDR2 are SGDLS and YYNGEE. The CDR3 extends over 15 amino acids. CDR3 DNA sequence: TGTGCCAGCAGCGTAGGGCTTCTACGGGGAGATACGCAGTATTTT. Protein sequence: CASSVGLLRGDTQYF. Combining the CDR3 with reference TRBV9 and TRBJ2-3 gives the whole variable domain DSGVTQTPKHLITATGQRVTLRCSPRSGDLSVYWYQQSLDQGLQFLIQYYNGEERAKGNILERFSAQQFPDLHSELNLSSLELGDSALYFCASSVGLLRGDTQYFGPGTRLTVL.

This chain connects TRBV20-1 to TRBJ2-1; 9 positions match TRBD2. The CDR3 extends over 14 amino acids. Germline V gene lookup returns CDR1 DFQATT and CDR2 SNEGSKA (reference sequence). The V gene end was trimmed by 2 bases and the J gene end by 5 bases; junction bases not matched to a gene: 4. CDR3 residues: CSARLAGRNNEQFF. The CDR3 nucleotides are TGCAGTGCTAGACTAGCGGGGCGTAACAATGAGCAGTTCTTC.

The chain is built from TRBV12-3 or TRBV12-4 and TRBJ2-7; TRBD1 might be the D (6 bases). The V end was cut by 3 bases, the J end by 3 bases, with 9 bases between. The CDR3 spans 13 residues. The DNA of the CDR3 is TGTGCCAGCAGTTTGGACAGCGTCTACGAGCAGTACTTC. Protein: CASSLDSVYEQYF.

V is TRBV7-3 and J is TRBJ2-1, with 11 bases matching TRBD2. With 5 bases clipped from V and 6 bases from J, the junction kept 6 bases outside the gene matches. The germline V gene has CDR1 SGHTA and CDR2 FQGTGA. The length of the CDR3 is 15 residues. The CDR3 sequence: CASSPIAGGLNEQFF. CDR3 bases: TGTGCCAGCAGCCCTATAGCGGGGGGGCTCAATGAGCAGTTCTTC.

This clonotype was detected ten times or more. The chain combines TRBV20-1 with TRBJ2-7; D is perhaps TRBD1 or TRBD2 (6 bases each). This CDR3 has 14 amino acids. Germline-derived CDR1 and CDR2 are DFQATT and SNEGSKA (reference sequence). V was trimmed by 4 bases and J by 0 bases, leaving 13 bases between them. CDR3 loop: CSANSGAASYEQYF. The CDR3 nucleotides read TGCAGTGCTAATTCGGGGGCTGCCTCCTACGAGCAGTACTTC.

V is TRBV11-2 and J is TRBJ1-1; a possible D gene is TRBD1 (6 bases). The CDR3 consists of 12 residues. Per germline, CDR1 SGHAT and CDR2 FQNNGV. The CDR3 region is CASLQGNTEAFF. CDR3 nucleotide sequence: TGTGCTAGTTTACAGGGAAACACTGAAGCTTTCTTT.